This entry features one T cell receptor (beta chain) sequence. Sampling times: baseline, cycle 4 day 1, cycle 7 day 1. Produced via immunoSEQ multiplex PCR; TCRdb's table is partial and in-frame only. The sample gives thousands of clones, 70% to 80% of which show up once; over 25% is in the top ten. The sample belongs to a study of OX40 agonist ivuxolimab in advanced cancers. At the level of the study: Prior therapy, whether anti-PD-1, anti-PD-L1 or anti-CTLA-4, was allowed, and 40% had some.

The sample was CD4+ or CD8+ T cells sorted from blood, taken in a trial of the OX40 agonist ivuxolimab. The sequence came from an adult with an advanced solid tumor such as melanoma, head and neck, liver or kidney cancer.

CDR3 sequence reads: CASRPGLAGFRQFF. DNA of the CDR3: TGTGCCAGCAGACCGGGACTAGCGGGCTTTAGGCAGTTCTTC. The gene calls are TRBV6-6 and TRBJ2-1, with TRBD2 identical over 12 bases. The CDR3 covers 14 residues. The germline CDR1 and CDR2 sequences are MNHNY and SVGAGI (reference sequence). V lost 6 bases and J lost 12; bases outside the gene matches: 9.